This TCR beta chain was retrieved from a study of CD8 T cells in ankylosing spondylitis (dated by TCRdb to 2015 to 2018). A note on the overall study: To find TCR variants linked to disease, the study profiled T cell receptor beta repertoires in ankylosing spondylitis patients and healthy donors. In total, the full study cohort was made up of over a hundred healthy donors and 20 to 25 ankylosing spondylitis patients. Peripheral blood samples were taken, and synovial fluid was additionally collected from ankylosing spondylitis patients. Study-wide findings and limitations: Significant enrichment of the disease-linked clones was reported in matched synovial fluid samples from ankylosing spondylitis patients. A TCR beta motif made up of several highly homologous amino acid variants appeared to be characteristic of blood from ankylosing spondylitis patients. A CD8+ phenotype was shown by the disease-linked clones, which were found at relatively low frequencies in peripheral blood. Some motif variants were previously reported in synovial fluid and blood of reactive arthritis patients, suggesting common disease-initiation mechanisms.

This clonotype was detected ten times or more. It has no known antigen specificity. No much larger clonotype is one base removed from it; base qualities were not supplied. Sequenced using an Illumina HiSeq 2500. Quantitative 5'-RACE with molecular barcodes was the method used to prepare the TCR beta libraries. As for how the authors treated the data: A new computational method, built on a probabilistic model of VDJ rearrangement, was used to identify disease-linked TCR variants. TCRdb applied fastp at Q25 and MiXCR to the public reads, then kept only in-frame beta chains. CDR3 protein duplicates are merged, each entry listing the most common genes and DNA. What appears here as the V and J calls and clone size reflects TCRdb's work, not the paper's. The sample includes 150,000 to 200,000 distinct CDR3 sequences, with around a tenth observed a single time. The biggest ten clones account for about 27% of the sample.

Sequencing was carried out using blood, either unsorted or a sorted T cell fraction (not recorded which). The clonotype originates from a male donor with ankylosing spondylitis or in good health (not recorded which).

The CDR3 corresponds to CASSFQTGESGYTF. The DNA sequence reads TGTGCCAGCAGTTTCCAAACAGGGGAATCTGGCTACACCTTC. Recombination joined TRBV12-3 or TRBV12-4 with TRBJ1-2; TRBD1 aligns with 7 central bases. The cysteine opens and the phenylalanine closes a CDR3 of 14 amino acids. Left in the record is the CDR3 DNA by itself, 42 bases read in frame from the first base. From V the trimming removes 3 bases and from J it removes 7 bases, while the gene matches leave 8 bases of the junction unaccounted for.